This T cell receptor (beta chain) stems from a study of beta chain features in type 1 diabetes. Findings and caveats of the study: Shortening of TCRB CDR3s, moderate but significant, appeared in all four CD4+ subsets of Type 1 diabetes patients.

Remarks on this clone: Its target is unknown.

cDNA synthesis used the whole RNA isolate, giving expressed TCRB sequences. Data came from immunoSEQ multiplex PCR; TCRdb stores just in-frame clones and leaves some out. The sample yields roughly 340,000 clones, approximately 15% seen once. Markers CD45RO/CCR7/CD25/CD127/CD95/CD27 served to sort CD4+ naive, central memory, regulatory and stem cell-like memory cells. The CDR3 consists of 17 residues. V dropped 0 bases and J dropped 6; count of bases not matched to a gene: 10. Germline-derived CDR1 and CDR2 are SGHAT and FQNNGV. Sequenced: naive CD4+ T cells from blood. The sequence came from a woman younger than 35 with type 1 diabetes. The chain joins TRBV11-2 to TRBJ2-1, with TRBD2 identical over 8 bases. In nucleotides, the CDR3 is TGTGCCAGCAGCTTAGATAAGCGGGAGATCTTTCCCAATGAGCAGTTCTTC. This sequence encodes CASSLDKREIFPNEQFF.